This T cell receptor (beta chain) was documented in a study of response to subunit inactivated influenza vaccine. Study results and caveats: T cells newly recruited by each seasonal influenza vaccination are few, the authors suggested.

In regard to this clonotype: Its antigen is unknown.

TCRdb re-analysed the RT-PCR reads in MiXCR, keeping a single row per CDR3 protein. The table shows about 610,000 distinct CDR3 sequences, with 13% to 15% occurring only once. V lost 8 bases, J lost 10 bases, and 18 bases lay in between. Germline V gene data show CDR1 as SGDLS and CDR2 as YYNGEE. The CDR3 has 13 residues. The source is a man aged 50 or older who received an inactivated influenza vaccine. The chain uses TRBV9 and TRBJ1-4, with unresolved D. Sequenced here: PBMCs from blood, sampled 12 days after vaccination. The CDR3 sequence: CARRGCPPGKLFF. CDR3 bases: TGTGCCAGAAGAGGGTGTCCCCCAGGAAAACTGTTTTTT.